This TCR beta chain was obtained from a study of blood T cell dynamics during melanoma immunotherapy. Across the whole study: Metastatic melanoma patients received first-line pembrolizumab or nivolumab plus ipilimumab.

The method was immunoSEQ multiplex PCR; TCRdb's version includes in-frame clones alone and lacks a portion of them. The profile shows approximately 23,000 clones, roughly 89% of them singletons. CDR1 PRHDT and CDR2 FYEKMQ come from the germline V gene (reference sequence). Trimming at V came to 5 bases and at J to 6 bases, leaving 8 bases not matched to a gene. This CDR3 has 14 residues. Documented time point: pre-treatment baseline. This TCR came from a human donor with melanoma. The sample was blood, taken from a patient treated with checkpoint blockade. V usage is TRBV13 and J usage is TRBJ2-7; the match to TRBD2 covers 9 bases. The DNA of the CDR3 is TGTGCCAGCAGCCCTCAGGGTAGCGGGAGCGAGCAGTACTTC. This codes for CASSPQGSGSEQYF. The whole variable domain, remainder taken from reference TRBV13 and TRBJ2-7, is AAGVIQSPRHLIKEKRETATLKCYPIPRHDTVYWYQQGPGQDPQFLISFYEKMQSDKGSIPDRFSAQQFSDYHSELNMSSLELGDSALYFCASSPQGSGSEQYFGPGTRLTVT.